A single sample gave rise to the 12 T cell receptor beta chains below, sequenced in a study of OX40 agonist ivuxolimab in advanced cancers. Assay used: immunoSEQ multiplex PCR; TCRdb lists only in-frame clones, some missing. The profile shows approximately 30,000 clones, around four fifths of them singletons. The source material was CD4+ or CD8+ T cells sorted from blood, sampled in a trial of the OX40 agonist ivuxolimab. These receptors all stem from an adult with an advanced solid tumor such as melanoma, head and neck, liver or kidney cancer.

This clone was detected only once. In DNA, the CDR3 is TGTGCCAGCAGCTTAACGGGGGGGTCGGGCGACGAGCAGTACTTC. Amino acid sequence: CASSLTGGSGDEQYF. This rearrangement joins TRBV7-9 to TRBJ2-7, with TRBD2 matching over 8 bases. The CDR3 is 15 residues long. Per germline, CDR1 SEHNR and CDR2 FQNEAQ (reference sequence). Unmatched junction bases numbered 8, after V lost 2 bases and J lost 5 bases.

A single count supports this clone. The gene calls are TRBV4-1 and TRBJ2-3, with TRBD1 identical over 7 bases. V was clipped by 0 bases and J by 5 bases; unmatched bases: 5. This CDR3 comprises 15 residues. CDR1 is MGHRA, CDR2 YSYEKL, per germline. This CDR3 reads CASSQDTGAGDTQYF. For the CDR3, the DNA is TGCGCCAGCAGCCAAGACACAGGGGCTGGAGATACGCAGTATTTT.

The rearrangement joins TRBV11-3 to TRBJ1-2; D is undetermined. V shed 3 bases and J shed 3 bases, with 11 bases lying between them. Germline CDR1 reads SGHNT; CDR2 reads YENEEA. The CDR3 consists of 14 residues. CDR3 bases: TGTGCCAGCAGCTTTGGGCTCTCGGACTATGGCTACACCTTC. Translated: CASSFGLSDYGYTF.

Details on this clone: A read error may account for a junction end that differs from germline. CDR3 sequence: CASRLGPGPNTEAFF. The CDR3 DNA follows: TGCGCCAGCAGATTGGGCCCCGGGCCGAACACTGAAGCTTTCTTT. J is TRBJ1-1 and V is TRBV5-1; D call uncertain. CDR3 length: 15 residues. The germline V gene encodes CDR1 SGHRS and CDR2 YFSETQ.

The V call is TRBV19, the J call TRBJ2-2; the match to TRBD2 covers 8 bases. J gave up 7 bases and V 6 bases, and 7 bases lay outside the gene matches. The CDR3 is 14 amino acids. The germline V gene has CDR1 LNHDA and CDR2 SQIVND (reference sequence). CDR3 bases: TGTGCCAGTAGGGTTGGAGCGGGAGTCGGGGAGCTGTTTTTT. Its protein product is CASRVGAGVGELFF.

The chain uses TRBV5-1 and TRBJ2-3, with 7 bases matching TRBD2. There are 16 residues in the CDR3. Germline values: CDR1 SGHRS, CDR2 YFSETQ. V was pared by 1 base and J by 2 bases, with 7 bases of the junction left unmatched. CDR3 in amino acids: CASSLYGGGYTDTQYF. CDR3 sequence (DNA): TGCGCCAGCAGCTTGTATGGCGGGGGTTACACAGATACGCAGTATTTT.

V gene TRBV6-5 combines with J gene TRBJ1-2, with a weak D call TRBD1 (6 bases). CDR1 and CDR2 from the germline V gene are MNHEY and SVGAGI. The CDR3 length is 13 residues. V was shortened by 5 bases and J by 3 bases, with 10 bases between the two germline ends. The CDR3 DNA follows: TGTGCCAGCAGTGACTGGACAGACTATGGCTACACCTTC. Translating gives CASSDWTDYGYTF.

This chain connects TRBV7-9 to TRBJ2-7; D is possibly TRBD1 (6 bases). Trimming removed 6 bases at V and 4 bases at J, with 13 bases between. The CDR3 spans 13 residues. CDR1 and CDR2 from the germline V gene are SEHNR and FQNEAQ (reference sequence). This CDR3 reads CASSPGQLYEQYF. The CDR3, as DNA: TGTGCCAGCAGTCCCGGACAGTTATACGAGCAGTACTTC. Full variable domain (rest looked up from reference TRBV7-9 and TRBJ2-7): DTGVSQNPRHKITKRGQNVTFRCDPISEHNRLYWYRQTLGQGPEFLTYFQNEAQLEKSRLLSDRFSAERPKGSFSTLEIQRTEQGDSAMYLCASSPGQLYEQYFGPGTRLTVT.

The chain couples TRBV11-1 to TRBJ1-1; the D gene is possibly TRBD1 (6 bases). The germline V gene has CDR1 SGHAT and CDR2 FQDESV (reference sequence). The CDR3 is 15 amino acids. Trimming took 5 bases from V and 1 from J, leaving 14 bases between them. The CDR3 bases are TGTGCCAGCAGCCCTACAGGGCTGGAGAACACTGAAGCTTTCTTT. Its translation is CASSPTGLENTEAFF.

The chain recombines TRBV6-5 with TRBJ2-1; weak D call: TRBD2 (5 bases). The CDR3 has 12 residues. Trimming took off 4 bases at V and 5 bases at J, with 6 bases between the two ends. The germline CDR1 and CDR2 sequences are MNHEY and SVGAGI. The CDR3 sequence is CASSSGNNEQFF. CDR3 in DNA: TGTGCCAGCAGTTCCGGGAACAATGAGCAGTTCTTC.

This clone occurred a few times. The genes are TRBV30 and TRBJ1-4; the match to TRBD1 covers 9 bases. Germline CDR1 and CDR2: GTSNPN and SVGIG (reference sequence). The CDR3 runs to 15 residues. Losses at the gene ends were 3 bases for V and 6 bases for J; bases not matched to a gene: 8. The CDR3 region has the DNA TGTGCCTGGAGCGTTCAGGGACAGGGTTATGAAAAACTGTTTTTT. It specifies CAWSVQGQGYEKLFF.

The chain is built from TRBV28 and TRBJ2-3, with 9 bases lining up with TRBD2. With V trimmed by 6 bases and J by 1 base, 2 bases remained unmatched. The CDR3 has 14 residues. CDR1 and CDR2 (germline): MDHEN, SYDVKM. The CDR3 reads CASRIAGGTDTQYF. The CDR3 nucleotides are TGTGCCAGCAGGATAGCGGGGGGCACAGATACGCAGTATTTT.